This entry concerns a single TCR beta chain. Antigen unknown. Clones were read by immunoSEQ multiplex PCR, and TCRdb kept only the in-frame ones, dropping some. This sample carries about 12,000 clones, around 89% of them seen once, and the ten largest clones take around 2.4%. This specimen belongs to a study of chemoradiotherapy in HPV16-positive cancers. General study points: Candidate HPV-specific clones and E7-related TCR motifs grew in tumor during treatment.

Germline assignment: CDR1 MNHNS and CDR2 SASEGT. V was clipped by 2 bases and J by 4 bases; unmatched bases: 7. The length of the CDR3 is 16 residues. The starting material was blood, obtained from a patient who underwent chemoradiotherapy. This TCR was sampled from a human donor with HPV-associated anogenital cancer. The J gene is TRBJ2-2, the V gene TRBV6-1; 7 bases are shared with TRBD2. CDR3 coding DNA: TGTGCCAGCAGTGAAATAGCGGGCCGTCTCACCGGGGAGCTGTTTTTT. This gives the protein CASSEIAGRLTGELFF.